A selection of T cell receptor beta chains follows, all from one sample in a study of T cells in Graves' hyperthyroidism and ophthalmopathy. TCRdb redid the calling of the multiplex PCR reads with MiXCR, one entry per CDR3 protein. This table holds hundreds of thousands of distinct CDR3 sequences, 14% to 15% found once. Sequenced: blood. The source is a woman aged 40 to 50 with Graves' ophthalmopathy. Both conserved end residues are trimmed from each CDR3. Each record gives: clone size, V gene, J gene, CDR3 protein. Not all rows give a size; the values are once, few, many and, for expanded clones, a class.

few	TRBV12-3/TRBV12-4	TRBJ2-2	ASSHILAPGELF
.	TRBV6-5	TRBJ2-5	ASTEGTSSLWQETQY
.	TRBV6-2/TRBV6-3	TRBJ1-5	ASRDRVRVQPQH
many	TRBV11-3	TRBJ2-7	ASRESTGSYEQY
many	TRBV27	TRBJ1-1	ASSLMAINTEAF
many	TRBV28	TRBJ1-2	ASSSGGVNYGYT
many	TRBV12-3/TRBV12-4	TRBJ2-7	ASSFGQRYYEQY
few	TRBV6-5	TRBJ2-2	ASSSRTGSGELF
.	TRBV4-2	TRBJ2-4	ASSQGGALAKNIQY
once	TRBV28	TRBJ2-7	ASRHRDFPYEQY
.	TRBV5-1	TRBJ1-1	ASSLGTGGLAEAF
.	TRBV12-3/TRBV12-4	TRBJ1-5	ASSYGGAPNQPQH
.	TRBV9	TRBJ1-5	ASSVATTGPQH
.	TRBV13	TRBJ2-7	ASSLWQPWGYEQY
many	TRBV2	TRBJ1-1	ASSEALLGRSEAF
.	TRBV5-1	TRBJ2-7	ASSSGWVGEQY
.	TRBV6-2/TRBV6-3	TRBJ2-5	ASTTGDVRLETQY
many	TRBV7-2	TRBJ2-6	ASSSASGANVLT
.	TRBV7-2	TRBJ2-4	ASSYNPGQGIQY
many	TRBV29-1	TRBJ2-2	SVEQLAGRVGELF
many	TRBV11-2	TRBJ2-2	ASSQEAGTGELF
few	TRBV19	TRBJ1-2	ASSPNDRVNYGYT
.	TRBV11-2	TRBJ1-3	ASSLSAPSGNTIY